This T cell receptor (beta chain) was identified during a study of neurological immune-mediated disorders. The CDR3 is 17 residues long. Trimming took 2 bases from V and 0 from J, leaving 14 bases between them. Germline V gene sequence: CDR1 MNHEY, CDR2 SVGEGT. Synthesis of cDNA was performed by 5'RACE using 10-nucleotide random UMIs. Each CDR3 protein gets one entry after TCRdb re-called the 5' RACE reads with MiXCR. The sample lists tens of thousands of distinct CDR3 sequences; 3% to 4% were seen once. A total of 2 million PBMCs stored at -80 degrees C provided the unsorted libraries. J is TRBJ1-5 and V is TRBV6-2 or TRBV6-3; a possible D gene is TRBD1 (5 bases). This sequence originates from a man in his thirties or forties with multiple sclerosis. Sequencing was done on a sample of PBMCs. The CDR3 loop is CASSYGGVRGSNQPQHF. The CDR3 bases are TGTGCCAGCAGTTACGGCGGGGTAAGGGGTAGCAATCAGCCCCAGCATTTT.